These 25 T cell receptor beta chains came from one sample sequenced in a study of T cells after yellow fever vaccination. Using its own MiXCR run on the 5' RACE reads, TCRdb lists one record per CDR3 protein. The sample includes 300,000 to 400,000 distinct CDR3 sequences, 8.7% seen only once; the top ten take more than 15%. The starting material was PBMCs, obtained on the day of the first yellow fever vaccination. The receptors originated from a man between 18 and 29 years old who received the YFV17D yellow fever vaccine.

The rearrangement links TRBV5-1 to TRBJ1-4, with a tentative D call TRBD1 (5 bases). This CDR3 has 13 residues. The germline V gene has CDR1 SGHRS and CDR2 YFSETQ. With 4 bases removed from V and 3 bases from J, the gap between germline ends came to 7 bases. CDR3 amino acids: CASSTGPNEKLFF. For the CDR3, the DNA is TGCGCCAGCAGCACGGGACCTAATGAAAAACTGTTTTTT.

This chain connects TRBV10-3 to TRBJ2-7, with D perhaps TRBD1 (6 bases). V lost 6 bases, J lost 1 base, and 13 bases lay in between. This CDR3 region has 14 residues. Germline CDR1 ENHRY, CDR2 SYGVKD. The CDR3 DNA reads TGTGCCATCAGGGGGACAAGCCAATCCTACGAGCAGTACTTC. The encoded protein is CAIRGTSQSYEQYF.

The chain links TRBV19 to TRBJ1-2, with 10 positions matching TRBD1. This CDR3 contains 13 residues. Germline V gene lookup returns CDR1 LNHDA and CDR2 SQIVND (reference sequence). V lost 5 bases to trimming and J lost 8 bases; unmatched junction nucleotides: 5. CDR3 DNA sequence: TGTGCCAGTAGTCGACAGGGGGCGAAAGGCTACACCTTC. Translating gives CASSRQGAKGYTF.

V usage is TRBV5-1 and J usage is TRBJ2-4; 9 nucleotides match TRBD1. CDR3 length: 17 amino acids. With 2 bases clipped from V and 5 bases from J, the junction kept 11 bases outside the gene matches. Germline CDR1 SGHRS, CDR2 YFSETQ. CDR3 in DNA: TGCGCCAGCAGCTTTCCGGGACAGGGTAAGGTCGAAAACATTCAGTACTTC. It translates to CASSFPGQGKVENIQYF.

This clonotype was seen more than once but under ten times. The chain couples TRBV6-1 to TRBJ2-1; TRBD2 aligns across 13 bases. CDR1 and CDR2 from the germline V gene are MNHNS and SASEGT. The CDR3 has 17 residues. The V segment lost 5 bases and the J segment 3 bases; nucleotides outside the gene matches: 7. Here the CDR3 reads CASSQQLAGGFYNEQFF. The CDR3, as DNA: TGTGCCAGCAGTCAACAACTAGCGGGGGGGTTCTACAATGAGCAGTTCTTC.

CDR3 nucleotides: TGTGCCAGCAGCTCGATGGCGCTCCGGAACACTGAAGCTTTCTTT. It is translated as CASSSMALRNTEAFF. V gene TRBV7-9 combines with J gene TRBJ1-1; D gene unclear. The CDR3 contains 15 residues. The V end lost 4 bases, the J end lost 1 base, and 13 bases lay between the germline ends. CDR1 is SEHNR, CDR2 FQNEAQ, per germline (reference sequence).

This sequence joins TRBV5-1 and TRBJ2-5, with a tentative D call TRBD1 (5 bases). Looked up from germline, CDR1 is SGHRS and CDR2 is YFSETQ. The CDR3 spans 14 residues. V dropped 3 bases and J dropped 4 bases, with 13 bases sitting between them. The CDR3 protein is CASSSQGVIETQYF. CDR3 nucleotides: TGCGCCAGCAGCTCTCAAGGGGTAATAGAGACCCAGTACTTC.

The chain employs TRBV2 and TRBJ2-7; D perhaps matches TRBD1 (6 bases). Trimming left V 1 base short and J 3 bases short, with 10 bases between. Germline lookup yields CDR1 SNHLY and CDR2 FYNNEI. The length of the CDR3 is 14 residues. For the CDR3, the DNA is TGTGCCAGCAGTGAAGGGGGGACAATCTACGAGCAGTACTTC. Protein sequence: CASSEGGTIYEQYF.

This clonotype occurred a few times. J is TRBJ1-2 and V is TRBV20-1; D may be TRBD1 (6 bases). CDR3 size: 14 residues. Trimming took 0 bases from V and 5 from J, leaving 13 bases between them. Per the germline V gene, CDR1 is DFQATT and CDR2 is SNEGSKA (reference sequence). The CDR3 here is CSARDTGRGYGYTF. The CDR3 nucleotides read TGCAGTGCTAGAGATACGGGCAGGGGATATGGCTACACCTTC.

V is TRBV6-2 or TRBV6-3 and J is TRBJ2-7, with D tentatively TRBD1 (5 bases). Germline CDR1 reads MNHEY; CDR2 reads SVGEGT. Trimming left V 5 bases short and J 5 bases short, with 7 bases between. The CDR3 length is 11 residues. The DNA for the CDR3 is TGTGCCAGCAGTAACAGGCACGAGCAGTACTTC. Translated, it gives CASSNRHEQYF.

This clonotype has only a few counts. The chain uses TRBV18 and TRBJ2-3; possible D gene TRBD2, 6 bases. Between the trimmed V and J ends, which lost 7 bases and 2 bases, there was a span of 13 bases. Germline lookup yields CDR1 KGHSH and CDR2 LQKENI. This CDR3 contains 14 residues. CDR3 DNA sequence: TGTGCCAGCTGCCGGGACTCAAACACAGATACGCAGTATTTT. Its protein is CASCRDSNTDTQYF.

This clonotype came up a few times. Here the CDR3 reads CASSASGGATDTQYF. CDR3 nucleotide sequence: TGTGCCAGCAGTGCGAGCGGGGGGGCCACAGATACGCAGTATTTT. This chain links TRBV6-4 with TRBJ2-3; 10 bases match TRBD2. The CDR3 is 15 residues long. CDR1 is MRHNA and CDR2 is SNTAGT in the germline V gene. V gave up 4 bases and J gave up 2 bases; unmatched junction bases: 3.

The genes are TRBV5-1 and TRBJ2-3; 10 bases match TRBD2. The CDR3 has 18 amino acids. Germline CDR1 reads SGHRS; CDR2 reads YFSETQ. With 0 bases clipped from V and 6 bases from J, the junction kept 13 bases outside the gene matches. The CDR3 reads CASSLEVQRGGLLDTQYF. The CDR3 bases are TGCGCCAGCAGCTTGGAGGTACAGCGGGGGGGCTTGTTGGATACGCAGTATTTT.

This rearrangement joins TRBV12-3 or TRBV12-4 to TRBJ2-3; 8 nucleotides line up with TRBD1. V shed 7 bases and J 1 base; nucleotides not matched to a gene: 4. This CDR3 comprises 14 residues. In DNA, the CDR3 is TGTGCCAGCAATCCGGGACAGGGCACAGATACGCAGTATTTT. It yields the protein CASNPGQGTDTQYF.

The sample holds a few counts of this clonotype. J is TRBJ1-5 and V is TRBV21-1. TRBV21-1 is assigned pseudogene status. This CDR3 has 15 amino acids. CDR3 sequence: CASSKGRGPNQPQHF. The DNA of the CDR3 is TGTGCCAGCAGCAAAGGTCGGGGCCCTAATCAGCCCCAGCATTTT.

This clonotype came up a few times. V usage is TRBV12-3 or TRBV12-4 and J usage is TRBJ1-5, with 9 positions matching TRBD1. The trim removed 7 bases at V and 4 bases at J, leaving 11 bases unmatched. The CDR3 sequence is 16 residues long. The CDR3 DNA is TGTGCCAGCACCAACACCGGGACAGGGTCTAATCAGCCCCAGCATTTT. Encoded protein: CASTNTGTGSNQPQHF.

The chain has TRBV7-2 and TRBJ1-1; TRBD1 matches 7 bases. Trimming removed 3 bases from V and 10 bases from J; junction bases left unmatched: 2. Germline loops: CDR1 SGHTA, CDR2 FQGNSA. CDR3 length equals 11 residues. This chain's CDR3 is CASSLTGRAFF. In DNA, the CDR3 is TGTGCCAGCAGCTTGACAGGGCGAGCTTTCTTT.

This clonotype was seen a handful of times. The chain is built from TRBV20-1 and TRBJ2-7; TRBD2 is a possible D gene (6 bases). The CDR3 totals 14 residues. Germline V gene lookup returns CDR1 DFQATT and CDR2 SNEGSKA (reference sequence). CDR3 coding DNA: TGCAGCGCCCAGGAGGACTACAAAAGCCCCGAGCAGTACGTC. It codes for CSAQEDYKSPEQYV.

J is TRBJ2-2 and V is TRBV19; no definite D call. V was cut by 4 bases and J by 6 bases, with 9 bases left in between. Germline-derived CDR1 and CDR2 are LNHDA and SQIVND (reference sequence). This CDR3 region has 13 residues. The CDR3 here is CASSKPGAGELFF. The CDR3 DNA follows: TGTGCCAGTAGTAAGCCTGGCGCCGGGGAGCTGTTTTTT.

In this sample, this clonotype turned up a few times. V and J are TRBV2 and TRBJ2-1, with 13 bases fitting TRBD2. V lost 10 bases to trimming and J lost 6 bases; unmatched junction nucleotides: 9. This CDR3 spans 15 amino acids. Per the germline V gene, CDR1 is SNHLY and CDR2 is FYNNEI. CDR3 sequence reads: CAISLGTSGANEQFF. The CDR3 nucleotides are TGTGCCATCTCACTGGGGACTAGCGGGGCCAATGAGCAGTTCTTC.

This chain joins TRBV12-3 or TRBV12-4 and TRBJ2-2; D is uncertain. Trimming stripped 4 bases from V and 3 bases from J, with 6 bases between. This CDR3 is built from 13 residues. For the CDR3, the DNA is TGTGCCAGCAGTTGGCGTTACACCGGGGAGCTGTTTTTT. Residues: CASSWRYTGELFF.

The sample holds many counts of this clonotype. The chain recombines TRBV7-2 with TRBJ2-7; D unresolved. Germline loops: CDR1 SGHTA, CDR2 FQGNSA. V gave up 3 bases and J gave up 4 bases, with 13 bases separating them. The CDR3 has 14 amino acids. The CDR3 DNA reads as TGTGCCAGCAGCTTTGACAAGGCCAATTACGAGCAGTACTTC. Its translation is CASSFDKANYEQYF.

This clonotype has just a few counts. This chain joins TRBV19 and TRBJ2-2, with D unresolved. Germline loops: CDR1 LNHDA, CDR2 SQIVND (reference sequence). The CDR3 has 14 residues. V lost 7 bases, J lost 0 bases, and 9 bases lay in between. The CDR3 here is CASKAGANTGELFF. CDR3 nucleotides: TGTGCCAGTAAGGCAGGCGCGAACACCGGGGAGCTGTTTTTT.

This chain uses TRBV5-1 with TRBJ2-5; 9 bases align to TRBD2. This CDR3 comprises 16 residues. Looked up from germline, CDR1 is SGHRS and CDR2 is YFSETQ. The V and J ends lost 0 bases and 1 base, in that order; junction bases with no gene match: 4. In DNA form, the CDR3 reads TGCGCCAGCAGCTTGGTGGCTAGCGGGGCCCAAGAGACCCAGTACTTC. It is translated as CASSLVASGAQETQYF.

The chain links TRBV10-3 to TRBJ1-2; 8 bases align to TRBD1. CDR1 ENHRY and CDR2 SYGVKD come from the germline V gene. J was trimmed by 6 bases and V by 5 bases; bases with no gene match: 20. The CDR3 sequence is 18 residues long. CDR3 sequence (DNA): TGTGCCATCAGTCCGCAGGGGTTCAGGGGGCGCGGTGCTGATGGCTACACCTTC. Amino acid sequence: CAISPQGFRGRGADGYTF.